This T cell receptor beta chain was sequenced in a study of CD8 T cells in ankylosing spondylitis. Notes on the study in general: Earlier studies detected some motif variants in reactive arthritis synovial fluid and blood. Disease-linked clones were reportedly significantly enriched in matched ankylosing spondylitis synovial fluid.

The sample holds many counts of this clonotype. Its antigen is undetermined. This CDR3 has 13 amino acids. Trimming took 5 bases from V and 7 from J, leaving 12 bases between them. Using its own MiXCR run on the 5' RACE reads, TCRdb lists one record per CDR3 protein. The sample records about 160,000 distinct CDR3 sequences, 18% being singletons. Sequenced: blood, either unsorted or a sorted T cell fraction (not recorded which). The clonotype comes from a male donor with ankylosing spondylitis or in good health (not recorded which). The gene calls are TRBV12-3 or TRBV12-4 and TRBJ1-5, with D perhaps TRBD1 (5 bases). CDR3 nucleotide sequence: TGTGCCAGCAGTCCCCAGGGATTCCAGCCCCAGCATTTT. Its translation is CASSPQGFQPQHF.